This T cell receptor (beta chain) came from a study of cytomegalovirus exposure and HLA in healthy donors. General observations from the study: An Asian-associated ancestry cluster reportedly showed fewer N-insertions than the approximately 700-donor mean in a later analysis. Common viral pathogens were later found to be apparently linked to several of the most significant clusters. The classifier, whose performance was assessed in both the original and validation cohorts, reportedly diagnosed cytomegalovirus status with high specificity and sensitivity.

Remarks on this clone: Antigen specificity is unknown. This same CDR3 is encoded by further DNA sequences in the sample.

V was cut by 0 bases and J by 1 base, with 10 bases left in between. The CDR3 spans 15 residues. The germline gives CDR1 SGDLS, CDR2 YYNGEE. This PCR relied on a set of 60 Vbeta primers and 13 Jbeta primers. Authors' methods: Some 10 million of some 80 million unique TCR beta chains were shared, per a later count. Sequenced by immunoSEQ multiplex PCR; TCRdb stores in-frame clones only, minus some. The D gene and trimming were derived from the DNA, and the V and J assignments and clone size from that table. The sample has about 170,000 clones; roughly three quarters are singletons. This receptor was obtained from a woman in her 50s in good health and CMV-seropositive. The sequencing input was PBMCs. This sequence joins TRBV9 and TRBJ2-5; D is perhaps TRBD2 (7 bases). Here the CDR3 DNA reads TGTGCCAGCAGCGTAGCGGGGGGCCTCCAAGAGACCCAGTACTTC. This codes for CASSVAGGLQETQYF.